This is a list of T cell receptor beta chains from one sample in a study of blood T cell repertoires in COVID-19. Using immunoSEQ multiplex PCR, the repertoire was profiled, and TCRdb retains in-frame clones only, with some absent. The data hold around 300,000 clones, with around 90% observed a single time. The sample consisted of PBMCs or T cells enriched from blood (not recorded which). These TCRs come from a woman between 35 and 50 years old who had recovered from COVID-19. Both conserved end residues are part of each CDR3. D genes are given only for firm matches. The listing skips clone size in some rows; elsewhere it reads once, few, many or a size class.

j_call | d_call | v_call | clone_size | cdr3_aa
TRBJ1-5 | NA | TRBV5-1 | NA | CASSLGLSGVPNQPQHF
TRBJ2-5 | TRBD1 | TRBV7-2 | NA | CASSLVTGGETQYF
TRBJ2-2 | TRBD1 | TRBV5-1 | NA | CASSLGPTGGTGELFF
TRBJ1-1 | NA | TRBV29-1 | NA | CSVKTQNTEAFF
TRBJ2-1 | NA | TRBV9 | NA | CASSVGLSVMSSYNEQFF
TRBJ2-7 | TRBD2 | TRBV5-1 | NA | CASSLSLAGAYEQYF
TRBJ1-2 | NA | TRBV9 | NA | CASSVETDYGYTF
TRBJ2-1 | NA | TRBV11-2 | NA | CASTLGLANNEQFF
TRBJ1-5 | NA | TRBV6-5 | NA | CASSLDRYSNQPQHF
TRBJ2-1 | TRBD2 | TRBV7-2 | NA | CASSLARKLAGYNEQFF
TRBJ2-2 | TRBD2 | TRBV3-1/TRBV3-2 | NA | CASSFTSGSINTGELFF
TRBJ1-4 | TRBD1 | TRBV6-5 | NA | CASSRTGLHEGLFF
TRBJ1-5 | NA | TRBV28 | NA | CASSSGGASNQPQHF
TRBJ1-1 | NA | TRBV7-9 | NA | CASSLETGENTEAFF
TRBJ1-5 | TRBD1 | TRBV25-1 | NA | CASSEGTGSSNQPQHF
TRBJ2-5 | NA | TRBV5-3 | NA | CASLFRGPETQYF
TRBJ1-2 | NA | TRBV19 | few | CASSPSVPLYGYTF
TRBJ2-7 | NA | TRBV6-6 | NA | CASMRGQPSGEQYF